Only a few counts were recorded for the clone carrying this TCR beta chain. The data belong to a study of human T cells and chemical hapten exposure. Time point reported: patch test 1, 2 weeks after DPC sensitization. Treatment denoted: therapeutic diphenylcyclopropenone sensitization with weekly scalp DPC. CDR1 and CDR2 (germline): LNHNV, YYDKDF (reference sequence). The CDR3 is made up of 15 amino acids. V was trimmed by 0 bases and J by 1 base, leaving 7 bases between them. TCRdb re-analysed the RACE reads in MiXCR, keeping a single row per CDR3 protein. The table lists 180,000 or so distinct CDR3 sequences, 20% to 25% of them singletons, with about 7% in the top ten.

The clonotype originates from a woman aged 50 to 65 with alopecia areata. Some clones in this sample may be carry-over from other donors' samples. Sequenced here: whole blood, sampled in connection with sensitization to the hapten diphenylcyclopropenone (DPC). V gene TRBV15 combines with J gene TRBJ1-5, with unresolved D. CDR3: CATSRDIQSNQPQHF. In nucleotides, the CDR3 is TGTGCCACCAGCAGAGATATTCAAAGCAATCAGCCCCAGCATTTT.